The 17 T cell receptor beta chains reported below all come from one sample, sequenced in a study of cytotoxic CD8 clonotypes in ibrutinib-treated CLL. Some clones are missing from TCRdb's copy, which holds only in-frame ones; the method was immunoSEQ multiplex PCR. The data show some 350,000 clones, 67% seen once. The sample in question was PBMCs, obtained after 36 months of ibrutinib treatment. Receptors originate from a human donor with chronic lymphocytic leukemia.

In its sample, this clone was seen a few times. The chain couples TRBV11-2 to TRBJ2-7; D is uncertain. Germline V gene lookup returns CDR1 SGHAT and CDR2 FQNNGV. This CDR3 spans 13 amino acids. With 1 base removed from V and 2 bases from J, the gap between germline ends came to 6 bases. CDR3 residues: CASSLVAPYEQYF. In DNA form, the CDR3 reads TGTGCCAGCAGCTTAGTAGCACCCTACGAGCAGTACTTC.

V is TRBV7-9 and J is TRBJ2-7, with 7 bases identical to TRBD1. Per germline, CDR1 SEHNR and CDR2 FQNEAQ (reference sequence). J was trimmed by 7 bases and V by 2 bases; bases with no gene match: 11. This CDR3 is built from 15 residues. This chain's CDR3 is CASSLRGQGPGEQYF. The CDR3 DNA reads TGTGCCAGCAGCTTAAGGGGGCAGGGGCCTGGAGAGCAGTACTTC.

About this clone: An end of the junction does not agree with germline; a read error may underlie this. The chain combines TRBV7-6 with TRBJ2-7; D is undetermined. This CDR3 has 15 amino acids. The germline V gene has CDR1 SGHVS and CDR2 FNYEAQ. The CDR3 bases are TGTGCCAGCAGCTTAGGGGCGGCGGAGACCTACGGGCAGTACTTC. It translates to CASSLGAAETYGQYF.

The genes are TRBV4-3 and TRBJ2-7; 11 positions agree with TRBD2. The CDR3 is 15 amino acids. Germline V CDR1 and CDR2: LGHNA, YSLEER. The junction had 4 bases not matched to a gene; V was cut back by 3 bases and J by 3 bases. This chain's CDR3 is CASSHGTSGLYEQYF. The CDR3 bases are TGCGCCAGCAGCCACGGGACTAGCGGCCTCTACGAGCAGTACTTC.

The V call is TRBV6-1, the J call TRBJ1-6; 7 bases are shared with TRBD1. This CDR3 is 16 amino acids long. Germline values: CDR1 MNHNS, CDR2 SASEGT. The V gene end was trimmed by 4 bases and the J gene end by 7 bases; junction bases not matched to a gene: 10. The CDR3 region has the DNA TGTGCCAGCAGTGTCCTAATCGGGACAGTAAATTCACCCCTCCACTTT. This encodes CASSVLIGTVNSPLHF.

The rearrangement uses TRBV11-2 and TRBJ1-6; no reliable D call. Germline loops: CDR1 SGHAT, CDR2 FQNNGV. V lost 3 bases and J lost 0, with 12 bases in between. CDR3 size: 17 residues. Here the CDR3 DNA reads TGTGCCAGCAGCTTGGGTTACCCGAGCTCCTATAATTCACCCCTCCACTTT. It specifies CASSLGYPSSYNSPLHF.

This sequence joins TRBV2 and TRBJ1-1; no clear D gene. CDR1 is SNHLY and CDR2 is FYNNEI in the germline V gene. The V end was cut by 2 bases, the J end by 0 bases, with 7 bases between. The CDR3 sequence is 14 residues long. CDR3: CASSENRMNTEAFF. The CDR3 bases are TGTGCCAGCAGTGAAAACAGAATGAACACTGAAGCTTTCTTT.

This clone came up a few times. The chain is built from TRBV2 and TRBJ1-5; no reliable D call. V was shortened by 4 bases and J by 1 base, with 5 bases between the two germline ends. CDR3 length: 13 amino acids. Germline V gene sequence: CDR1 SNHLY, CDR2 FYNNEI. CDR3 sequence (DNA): TGTGCCAGCAGTGTTGTAAGCAATCAGCCCCAGCATTTT. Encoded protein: CASSVVSNQPQHF.

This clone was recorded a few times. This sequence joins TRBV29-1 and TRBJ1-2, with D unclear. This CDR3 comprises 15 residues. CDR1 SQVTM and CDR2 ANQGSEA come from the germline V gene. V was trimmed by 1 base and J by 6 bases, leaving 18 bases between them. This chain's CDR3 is CSVEADISHMDGYTF. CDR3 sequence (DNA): TGCAGCGTTGAAGCAGACATCTCTCATATGGATGGCTACACCTTC.

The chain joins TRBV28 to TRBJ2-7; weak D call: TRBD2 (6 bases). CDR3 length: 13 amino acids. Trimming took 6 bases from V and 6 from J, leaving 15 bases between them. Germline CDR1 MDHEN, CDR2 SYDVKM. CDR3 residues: CASRSPGVFEQYF. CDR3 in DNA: TGTGCCAGCAGATCCCCGGGGGTTTTCGAGCAGTACTTC.

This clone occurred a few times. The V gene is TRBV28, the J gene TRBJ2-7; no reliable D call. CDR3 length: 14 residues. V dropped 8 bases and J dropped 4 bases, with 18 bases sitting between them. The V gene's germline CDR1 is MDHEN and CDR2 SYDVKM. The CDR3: CASLDGSVLYEQYF. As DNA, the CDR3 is TGTGCCAGCCTGGATGGATCGGTACTGTACGAGCAGTACTTC.

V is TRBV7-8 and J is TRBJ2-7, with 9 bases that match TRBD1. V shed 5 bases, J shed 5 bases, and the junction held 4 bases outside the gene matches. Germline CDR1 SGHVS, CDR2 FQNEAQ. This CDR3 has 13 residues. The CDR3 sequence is CASSLRDRDEQYF. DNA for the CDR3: TGTGCCAGCAGCCTGCGGGACAGGGACGAGCAGTACTTC.

The CDR3 sequence is CASSPGSGYGYTF. The CDR3 DNA reads as TGTGCCAGCTCACCCGGTTCCGGCTATGGCTACACCTTC. The J gene is TRBJ1-2, the V gene TRBV18; D is uncertain. The CDR3 loop spans 13 amino acids. The V end was cut by 3 bases, the J end by 4 bases, with 9 bases between. Germline-derived CDR1 and CDR2 are KGHSH and LQKENI. The whole variable domain, filled in from reference TRBV18 and TRBJ1-2, reads NAGVMQNPRHLVRRRGQEARLRCSPMKGHSHVYWYRQLPEEGLKFMVYLQKENIIDESGMPKERFSAEFPKEGPSILRIQQVVRGDSAAYFCASSPGSGYGYTFGSGTRLTVV.

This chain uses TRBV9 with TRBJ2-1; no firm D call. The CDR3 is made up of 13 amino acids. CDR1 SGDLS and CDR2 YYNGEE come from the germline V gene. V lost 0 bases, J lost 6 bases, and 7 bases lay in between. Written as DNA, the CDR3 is TGTGCCAGCAGCGTAGGAGAGGCCAATGAGCAGTTCTTC. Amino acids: CASSVGEANEQFF.

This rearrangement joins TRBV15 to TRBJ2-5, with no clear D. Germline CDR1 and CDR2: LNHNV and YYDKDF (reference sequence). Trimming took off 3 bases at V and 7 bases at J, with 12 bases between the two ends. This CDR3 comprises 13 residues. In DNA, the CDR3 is TGTGCCACCAGCAGGGCCCAATTGGGGACCCAGTACTTC. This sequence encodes CATSRAQLGTQYF.

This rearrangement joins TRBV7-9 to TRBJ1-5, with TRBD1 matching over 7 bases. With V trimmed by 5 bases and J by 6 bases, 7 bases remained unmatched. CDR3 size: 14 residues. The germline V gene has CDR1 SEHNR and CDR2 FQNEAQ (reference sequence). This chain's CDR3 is CASSLKGAAQPQHF. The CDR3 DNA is TGTGCCAGCAGCCTCAAGGGGGCGGCTCAGCCCCAGCATTTT.

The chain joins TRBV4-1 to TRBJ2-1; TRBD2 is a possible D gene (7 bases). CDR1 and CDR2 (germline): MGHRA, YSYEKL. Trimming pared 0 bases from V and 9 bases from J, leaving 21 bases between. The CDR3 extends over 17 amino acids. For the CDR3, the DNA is TGCGCCAGCAGCCAAGACGGTCCGGGGGGCCCGGTCGGTGAGCAGTTCTTC. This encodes CASSQDGPGGPVGEQFF.